These 14 T cell receptor beta chains were all obtained from the same sample, sequenced in a study of blood T cells in healthy people across ages. A sample-barcoded 5' primer and a J-beta primer mix were used in a second PCR of roughly 7 to 11 cycles. Each CDR3 protein is one row after TCRdb ran MiXCR on the 5' RACE reads. The top ten hold about 19% of the sample, which has 700,000 to 1,000,000 distinct CDR3 sequences, more than 40% seen once. Sequencing input: blood. These receptors all stem from a man between 60 and 75 years old in good health.

V is TRBV4-3 and J is TRBJ1-1; D is unresolved. In germline, CDR1 is LGHNA, CDR2 YSLEER. The CDR3 has 14 residues. The V gene lost 2 bases and the J gene lost 2 bases, with 9 bases spanning the gap. The CDR3 loop is CASSQRLSNTEAFF. CDR3 DNA sequence: TGCGCCAGCAGCCAAAGGTTGTCTAACACTGAAGCTTTCTTT.

This clonotype was detected once. V usage is TRBV9 and J usage is TRBJ1-2; 11 bases agree with TRBD1. CDR3 length equals 18 residues. The germline V gene has CDR1 SGDLS and CDR2 YYNGEE. V dropped 3 bases and J dropped 0; count of bases not matched to a gene: 10. The CDR3 loop is CASSADGTGGLTNYGYTF. CDR3 sequence (DNA): TGTGCCAGCAGCGCAGACGGGACAGGGGGACTGACTAACTATGGCTACACCTTC.

This clonotype was detected only a few times. The V and J genes are TRBV6-5 and TRBJ2-1, with 7 bases that match TRBD2. CDR1 is MNHEY, CDR2 SVGAGI, per germline. V was pared by 2 bases and J by 0 bases, with 4 bases of the junction left unmatched. The CDR3 extends over 16 amino acids. CDR3 amino acids: CASSYRSGGSYNEQFF. CDR3 bases: TGTGCCAGCAGTTACCGCTCGGGGGGCTCCTACAATGAGCAGTTCTTC.

The V gene is TRBV20-1, the J gene TRBJ2-1; D may be TRBD2 (5 bases). The CDR3 sequence is 14 residues long. V gave up 3 bases and J gave up 10 bases, with 19 bases separating them. From germline, CDR1 is DFQATT and CDR2 SNEGSKA (reference sequence). In DNA, the CDR3 is TGCAGTGCTAGTTCCGGGGTAGCTTCCTACGAGCAGTTCTTC. Protein: CSASSGVASYEQFF.

In its sample, this clonotype was seen a few times. This sequence joins TRBV24-1 and TRBJ2-3, with 8 bases that match TRBD1. Germline V gene sequence: CDR1 KGHDR, CDR2 SFDVKD. V shed 0 bases and J 6 bases; nucleotides not matched to a gene: 10. The CDR3 runs to 17 residues. The CDR3 DNA follows: TGTGCCACCAGTGATTTGGACTATCAGGGGGCTGTGGATACGCAGTATTTT. Its translation is CATSDLDYQGAVDTQYF.

The J gene is TRBJ2-1, the V gene TRBV5-1; D is possibly TRBD2 (6 bases). The V gene's germline CDR1 is SGHRS and CDR2 YFSETQ. This CDR3 has 17 amino acids. Trimming shortened V by 4 bases and J by 2 bases, and 19 bases separated the two germline ends. The CDR3 sequence is CASSAGIRSKPYNEQFF. CDR3 DNA sequence: TGCGCCAGCAGCGCGGGGATCAGGTCCAAACCCTACAATGAGCAGTTCTTC.

This clonotype was counted a few times. The chain combines TRBV12-3 or TRBV12-4 with TRBJ2-5, with TRBD1 as a possible D gene (6 bases). V gave up 6 bases and J gave up 11 bases, with 16 bases separating them. This CDR3 has 12 amino acids. Here the CDR3 reads CASSLHRVEQYF. CDR3 DNA sequence: TGTGCCAGCAGCCTACACAGGGTTGAGCAGTACTTC.

V and J are TRBV12-3 or TRBV12-4 and TRBJ2-7; 11 nucleotides line up with TRBD1. The V segment lost 6 bases and the J segment 1 base; nucleotides outside the gene matches: 5. The CDR3 is 15 amino acids. CDR3 sequence (DNA): TGTGCCAGCAGACAGGGACAGGGGGTGTCCTACGAGCAGTACTTC. Translated: CASRQGQGVSYEQYF.

The CDR3, as DNA: TGTGCCAGCAGTGTGCTCGCCGGTGGGACGCAGTATTTT. Protein sequence: CASSVLAGGTQYF. The chain is built from TRBV12-3 or TRBV12-4 and TRBJ2-3; no firm D call. This CDR3 is built from 13 residues. Trimming shortened V by 5 bases and J by 9 bases, and 15 bases separated the two germline ends.

The rearrangement uses TRBV9 and TRBJ2-2; a weak D match, TRBD1 (5 bases). With 0 bases removed from V and 3 bases from J, the gap between germline ends came to 9 bases. Germline CDR1 reads SGDLS; CDR2 reads YYNGEE. The CDR3 runs to 15 residues. CDR3 coding DNA: TGTGCCAGCAGCGTAGTAACAGGTTACACCGGGGAGCTGTTTTTT. This encodes CASSVVTGYTGELFF.

In this sample, this clonotype turned up a few times. The rearrangement uses TRBV5-4 and TRBJ2-1; D is undetermined. The germline V and J ends were trimmed by 3 bases and 7 bases, with 5 bases remaining between them. This CDR3 is 11 amino acids long. Per the germline V gene, CDR1 is SGHNT and CDR2 is YYREEE (reference sequence). CDR3 DNA: TGTGCCAGCAGCTCCACAAATGAGCAGTTCTTC. Its protein is CASSSTNEQFF.

This clonotype has more than one count but fewer than ten. This chain joins TRBV20-1 and TRBJ1-6; no firm D call. With 6 bases removed from V and 0 bases from J, the gap between germline ends came to 18 bases. The CDR3 covers 17 residues. Germline V gene data show CDR1 as DFQATT and CDR2 as SNEGSKA (reference sequence). CDR3 loop: CSAATPLTSSYNSPLHF. The CDR3 coding sequence is TGCAGTGCAGCGACCCCCCTTACTAGCTCCTATAATTCACCCCTCCACTTT.

This clonotype has just a few counts. The chain couples TRBV7-9 to TRBJ1-1; 8 bases fit TRBD1. This CDR3 is 14 amino acids long. Germline V gene data show CDR1 as SEHNR and CDR2 as FQNEAQ (reference sequence). Losses at the gene ends were 7 bases for V and 6 bases for J; bases not matched to a gene: 10. DNA for the CDR3: TGTGCCAGCACCAGCGCAGGGGGCAAGCCTGAAGCTTTCTTT. Protein sequence: CASTSAGGKPEAFF.

As DNA, the CDR3 is TGTGCCAGCAGCCAAGATCGGGGACAGGGACGCAGCTACACCTTC. Amino acid sequence: CASSQDRGQGRSYTF. The chain links TRBV3-1 to TRBJ1-2; TRBD1 agrees at 9 bases. With V trimmed by 0 bases and J by 9 bases, 8 bases remained unmatched. Germline CDR1 LGHDT, CDR2 YNNKEL (reference sequence). This CDR3 comprises 15 residues.